A selection of T cell receptor beta chains follows, all from one sample in a study of blood T cell repertoires in COVID-19. The assay was immunoSEQ multiplex PCR, and TCRdb's table has in-frame clones only and misses some. The repertoire holds 350,000 to 450,000 clones, with about 88% as singletons. The sample consisted of peripheral blood. All receptors come from a woman in her fifties or sixties with COVID-19, enrolled during active disease. CDR3s include the opening cysteine and the closing phenylalanine or tryptophan. D genes are given only for firm matches. Size values are once, few and many counts, or a class for expanded clones, and some rows have none.

v_gene	abundance	d_gene	j_gene	CDR3aa	CDR3nt
TRBV28	few	.	TRBJ2-5	CASSHPRETQYF	TGTGCCAGCAGTCATCCCAGAGAGACCCAGTACTTC
TRBV6-2/TRBV6-3	few	.	TRBJ2-1	CASSFGGLGGDEQFF	TGTGCCAGCAGTTTCGGGGGGCTGGGCGGCGACGAGCAGTTCTTC
TRBV5-6	.	TRBD1	TRBJ1-2	CASSLTGQTNYGYTF	TGTGCCAGCAGCTTGACGGGACAGACTAACTATGGCTACACCTTC
TRBV9	.	TRBD1	TRBJ1-1	CASSVAMTGYTEAFF	TGTGCCAGCAGCGTAGCTATGACAGGGTACACTGAAGCTTTCTTT
TRBV12-2	.	.	TRBJ1-1	CASRLVTPGEGVNTEAFF	TGTGCAAGTCGCTTAGTCACCCCGGGAGAAGGGGTGAACACTGAAGCTTTCTTT
TRBV7-9	few	.	TRBJ2-7	CASRQEGSSYEQYF	TGTGCCAGCCGCCAAGAGGGTAGCTCCTACGAGCAGTACTTC
TRBV5-4	once	.	TRBJ2-2	CASSPHTGNTGELFF	TGTGCCAGCAGCCCGCATACAGGGAACACCGGGGAGCTGTTTTTT
TRBV2	.	.	TRBJ1-2	CASSEAAANYGYTF	TGTGCCAGCAGTGAAGCGGCAGCTAACTATGGCTACACCTTC
TRBV25-1	.	.	TRBJ2-7	CASSDSVYEQYF	TGTGCCAGCAGTGATTCGGTCTACGAGCAGTACTTC
TRBV11-3	.	TRBD1	TRBJ1-6	CASSLRGPKGSPLHF	TGTGCCAGCAGCCTTAGGGGGCCCAAAGGTTCACCCCTCCACTTT
TRBV21-1	.	.	TRBJ2-3	CASSGTEYRGWTDTQYF	TGTGCCAGCAGCGGGACAGAATACAGGGGGTGGACGGATACGCAGTATTTT
TRBV5-1	.	.	TRBJ1-2	CASGLNGDTNYGYTF	TGCGCCAGCGGGCTGAACGGGGACACGAACTATGGCTACACCTTC
TRBV5-1	.	.	TRBJ2-5	CASSLASQGIETQYF	TGCGCCAGCAGCTTGGCCTCCCAGGGTATCGAGACCCAGTACTTC